A selection of T cell receptor beta chains follows, all from one sample in a study of T cell repertoires in cytomegalovirus infection. TCRdb processed the reads anew with MiXCR; each CDR3 protein has one entry. The repertoire holds some 300,000 distinct CDR3 sequences, with roughly 13% as singletons. Sequencing was done on a sample of PBMCs. The receptors were gathered from a human donor in good health (CMV status not recorded). Some clones in this sample may be carry-over from other donors' samples. CDR3s include the opening cysteine and the closing phenylalanine or tryptophan. A D gene is named only where the DNA matches it firmly. Not all rows give a size; the values are once, few, many and, for expanded clones, a class.

D,V,size,J,DNA,CDR3
-,TRBV3-1,few,TRBJ1-1,TGTGCCAGCAGCCAAGGGGCGGGGATATGGGGAACGAACACTGAAGCTTTCTTT,CASSQGAGIWGTNTEAFF
-,TRBV20-1,-,TRBJ1-1,TGCAGTGCTAGAGAAAAAGGGAAGAACACTGAAGCTTTCTTT,CSAREKGKNTEAFF
TRBD1,TRBV20-1,few,TRBJ1-3,TGCAGTGCTAGAGATCAGGGGGGTTCGAACACCATATATTTT,CSARDQGGSNTIYF
TRBD1,TRBV28,many,TRBJ1-2,TGTGCCAGCAGTTTTGAGGGGGCGCAAGGCTACACCTTC,CASSFEGAQGYTF
-,TRBV12-3/TRBV12-4,once,TRBJ2-3,TGTGCCAGCAGTCGAGCACTTCGCATAGATACGCAGTATTTT,CASSRALRIDTQYF
TRBD1,TRBV7-9,many,TRBJ2-1,TGTGCCAGCAGCCCTAGAACCGGGACAGGGGGCTTGTTGGATGAGCAGTTCTTC,CASSPRTGTGGLLDEQFF
-,TRBV19,-,TRBJ2-1,TGTGCCAGTAGTAAACAGGGTCCCTACAATGAGCAGTTCTTC,CASSKQGPYNEQFF
-,TRBV7-2,many,TRBJ1-2,TGTGCCAGCAGCTTAGGAGACAGTTTTTCTAACTATGGCTACACCTTC,CASSLGDSFSNYGYTF
-,TRBV5-4,-,TRBJ1-2,TGTGCCAGCAGCTTGGCAGCGTTCTATGGCTACACCTTC,CASSLAAFYGYTF
TRBD1,TRBV10-3,few,TRBJ2-2,TGTGCCATCAGGAGCGGGACAGGGGGTAACACCGGGGAGCTGTTTTTT,CAIRSGTGGNTGELFF
TRBD2,TRBV7-2,many,TRBJ2-1,TGTGCCAGCAGCTATCTAGCGGGAGTACTCAATGAGCAGTTCTTC,CASSYLAGVLNEQFF
-,TRBV7-9,-,TRBJ2-1,TGTGCCAGCAGCGCGAGACAGTACAATGAGCAGTTCTTC,CASSARQYNEQFF
-,TRBV9,many,TRBJ2-1,TGTGCCAGCAACGCGGGTGAGGTCCATGAGCAGTTCTTC,CASNAGEVHEQFF
-,TRBV7-6,-,TRBJ2-1,TGTGCCAGCAGCTGGAGGGGGAGCTCCTACAATGAGCAGTTCTTC,CASSWRGSSYNEQFF
-,TRBV7-3,few,TRBJ2-1,TGTGCCAGCAGCTATACTAGTCTCCCGAACAATGAGCAGTTCTTC,CASSYTSLPNNEQFF
-,TRBV6-6,few,TRBJ2-3,TGTGCCAGCAGTCGCGTACTAGACGGCACAGATACGCAGTATTTT,CASSRVLDGTDTQYF